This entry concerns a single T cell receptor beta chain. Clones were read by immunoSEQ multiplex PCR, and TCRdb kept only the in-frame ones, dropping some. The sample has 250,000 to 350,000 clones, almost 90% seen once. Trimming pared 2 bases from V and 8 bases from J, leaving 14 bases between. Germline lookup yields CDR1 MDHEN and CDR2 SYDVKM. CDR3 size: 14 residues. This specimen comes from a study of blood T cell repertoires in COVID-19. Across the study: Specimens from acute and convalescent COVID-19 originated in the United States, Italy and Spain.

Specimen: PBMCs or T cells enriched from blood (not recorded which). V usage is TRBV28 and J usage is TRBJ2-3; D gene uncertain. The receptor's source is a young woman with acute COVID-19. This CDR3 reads CASSLGQALGTQYF. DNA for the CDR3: TGTGCCAGCAGTTTAGGTCAGGCTCTTGGTACGCAGTATTTT.